This entry concerns a single T cell receptor beta chain. A much larger clone lies one base from this, so it may be a read error. This CDR3 is missing its conserved last phenylalanine or tryptophan, likely due to a read error. V was clipped by 0 bases and J by 5 bases; unmatched bases: 12. Germline lookup yields CDR1 LNHDA and CDR2 SQIVND (reference sequence). CDR3 size: 18 residues. Researchers made TCR beta libraries by using iRepertoire HTBI primers and running Arm-PCR on CDR3 regions. One entry per CDR3 protein, called by TCRdb with MiXCR from the multiplex PCR reads. This sample has 350,000 to 450,000 distinct CDR3 sequences; around 20% occur once, and the top ten carry 14%. This entry belongs to a study of regulatory T cells in long-lasting Graves disease. The time point is: persistent/refractory GD, antithyroid drugs over 5 years with positive TRAb. PBMC RNA was the source of the TCR library. The guidelines of the American Thyroid Association were the basis for diagnosing Graves' disease. Staff took approximately 10 milliliters of peripheral blood and put it into EDTA tubes.

This TCR was recovered from a female donor with Graves disease. The genes are TRBV19 and TRBJ2-2; 7 bases match TRBD1. The sequences come from peripheral blood mononuclear cells (PBMCs), collected when the disease was refractory, from a patient treated with antithyroid drugs. The CDR3 nucleotides read TGTGCCAGTAGTATAGAGGGCAGGGGGTATGTAAAGACCGGGGAGCTGTTTTCT. As protein: CASSIEGRGYVKTGELFS.